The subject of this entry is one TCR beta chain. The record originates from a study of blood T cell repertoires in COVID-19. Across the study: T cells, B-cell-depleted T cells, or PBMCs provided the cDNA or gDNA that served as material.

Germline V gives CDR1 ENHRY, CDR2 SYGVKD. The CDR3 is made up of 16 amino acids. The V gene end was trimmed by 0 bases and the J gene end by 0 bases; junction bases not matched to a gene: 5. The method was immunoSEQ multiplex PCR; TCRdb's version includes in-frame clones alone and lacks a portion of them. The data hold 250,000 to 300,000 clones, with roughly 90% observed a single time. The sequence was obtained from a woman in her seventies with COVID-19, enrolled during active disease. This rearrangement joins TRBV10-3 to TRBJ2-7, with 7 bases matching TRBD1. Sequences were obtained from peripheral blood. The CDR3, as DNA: TGTGCCATCAGTGAGTCGGCTAGACAGGGCTCCTACGAGCAGTACTTC. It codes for CAISESARQGSYEQYF.